Listed below are T cell receptor beta chains from one sample, sequenced in a study of OX40 agonist ivuxolimab in advanced cancers. Here immunoSEQ multiplex PCR was the method, and the copy in TCRdb shows in-frame clones only, minus some. The top ten clones hold approximately 2.5% of a sample with about 82,000 clones, about 91% of them seen once. The sample was CD4+ or CD8+ T cells sorted from blood, taken in a trial of the OX40 agonist ivuxolimab. These receptors were collected from an adult with an advanced solid tumor such as melanoma, head and neck, liver or kidney cancer. CDR3s leave out the opening cysteine and the closing phenylalanine or tryptophan. The D gene is left open where the match is weak.

D: TRBD1; V: TRBV25-1; CDR3: ASSAAPGQGGSYGYT
D: NA; V: TRBV6-1; CDR3: ASSERVGSTDTQY
D: NA; V: TRBV7-2; CDR3: ASSFGTPNYGYT
D: NA; V: TRBV7-9; CDR3: ASSAQRNPYEQY
D: NA; V: TRBV6-5; CDR3: ASSPRSNTEAF
D: TRBD2; V: TRBV6-1; CDR3: ASSGPGGSGSSYYEQY
D: NA; V: TRBV5-5; CDR3: ASSLAGSQETQY
D: NA; V: TRBV4-1; CDR3: ASRRTGRVEQF
D: TRBD1; V: TRBV7-2; CDR3: ASSQTGQGGNQPQH
D: TRBD1; V: TRBV7-2; CDR3: ASSIRTGNTEAF
D: TRBD1; V: TRBV7-6; CDR3: ASSSQGVGGNTIY
D: TRBD2; V: TRBV10-3; CDR3: AISEPRTSMYEQY
D: NA; V: TRBV28; CDR3: ASSGPHGNTIY
D: NA; V: TRBV27; CDR3: ASSLSGRTYEQY
D: TRBD1; V: TRBV28; CDR3: ASSLLAGTGNEKLF
D: TRBD1; V: TRBV6-5; CDR3: ASSYSRQGAFGYT
D: NA; V: TRBV19; CDR3: ASSPRRWAFTEAF
D: TRBD1; V: TRBV6-6; CDR3: ASSYPGQASGNTIY
D: TRBD2; V: TRBV6-5; CDR3: ASTKLAGDGEQF
D: NA; V: TRBV6-6; CDR3: ASSYPQGGDNEQF
D: TRBD2; V: TRBV6-4; CDR3: ASSDSGGRKTDTQY
D: TRBD2; V: TRBV30; CDR3: AWTLAGAYEQY
D: NA; V: TRBV5-1; CDR3: ASSLETDTQY
D: TRBD1; V: TRBV4-2; CDR3: ASSHAGTGELYNEQF
D: NA; V: TRBV7-9; CDR3: ASRAGTGGSYEQY
D: NA; V: TRBV9; CDR3: ASSATGDTIY
D: NA; V: TRBV10-1; CDR3: ASSGGSGPYNEQF
D: TRBD2; V: TRBV5-3; CDR3: ARSLGLAGDVFSEQF
D: TRBD1; V: TRBV5-1; CDR3: ASSLEGGDGANVLT
D: NA; V: TRBV7-9; CDR3: ASSLGLANHEQY
D: NA; V: TRBV11-2; CDR3: ASSQDPRGHEQY
D: NA; V: TRBV18; CDR3: ASSPPGQPSEQF
D: NA; V: TRBV7-9; CDR3: ASSPVVSNYEQY
D: TRBD2; V: TRBV19; CDR3: ASSIQTGGTSGTEQF
D: NA; V: TRBV6-5; CDR3: ASRGLEGEKLF
D: NA; V: TRBV5-1; CDR3: ASSLGGPNTDTQY
D: TRBD1; V: TRBV19; CDR3: ASSIRQGSYEQY
D: TRBD1; V: TRBV7-2; CDR3: ASSLEGTGVRF
D: NA; V: TRBV6-6; CDR3: ASNSPSSTGELF
D: NA; V: TRBV11-1; CDR3: ASSLGTYTDTQY
D: TRBD1; V: TRBV15; CDR3: ATSRRDSSKPQH
D: NA; V: TRBV28; CDR3: ASRSSEPHQETQY
D: TRBD2; V: TRBV10-2; CDR3: ASRSGRIAKNIQY
D: TRBD1; V: TRBV6-5; CDR3: ASSTPGTGGGELF
D: NA; V: TRBV18; CDR3: ASSPSVGKSYNEQF
D: NA; V: TRBV6-6; CDR3: ASSNSFQPQH